The 15 T cell receptor beta chains below were found in one sample sequenced in a study of CD8+ T cells in alopecia areata. The treatment: oral pan-JAK inhibitor, 5-10 mg twice daily. Investigators isolated RNA and reverse transcribed it into cDNA to act as the sequencing template. Sequencing used immunoSEQ multiplex PCR; TCRdb keeps in-frame clones, though not all of them. The data contain roughly 140,000 clones, roughly 82% of them singletons. Specimen: CD8+ T cells sorted from blood, collected at week 4, from a patient treated with tofacitinib. The receptors were sampled from a human donor with alopecia areata.

The rearrangement uses TRBV2 and TRBJ2-7; D gene unclear. Germline CDR1 SNHLY, CDR2 FYNNEI. Between the trimmed V and J ends, which lost 2 bases and 4 bases, there was a span of 3 bases. The CDR3 runs 11 residues. CDR3 sequence reads: CASSEWYEQYF. The CDR3 region has the DNA TGTGCCAGCAGTGAATGGTACGAGCAGTACTTC.

The sample holds one count of this clone. This chain connects TRBV28 to TRBJ1-5, with D unresolved. CDR3 length: 14 amino acids. V lost 6 bases, J lost 3 bases, and 12 bases lay in between. Germline V gene data show CDR1 as MDHEN and CDR2 as SYDVKM. As DNA, the CDR3 is TGTGCCAGCAGGGACCGACGAGTCAATCAGCCCCAGCATTTT. This translates into CASRDRRVNQPQHF.

The chain couples TRBV19 to TRBJ2-7; TRBD2 agrees at 9 bases. Germline lookup yields CDR1 LNHDA and CDR2 SQIVND (reference sequence). With V trimmed by 3 bases and J by 1 base, 1 base remained unmatched. There are 14 residues in the CDR3. This chain's CDR3 is CASSISGSSYEQYF. In DNA, the CDR3 is TGTGCCAGTAGTATTAGCGGGAGTTCCTACGAGCAGTACTTC.

The gene calls are TRBV29-1 and TRBJ2-7; weak D call: TRBD1 (6 bases). CDR1 and CDR2 (germline): SQVTM, ANQGSEA. The CDR3 runs 13 residues. V shed 7 bases and J shed 2 bases, with 15 bases lying between them. In DNA, the CDR3 is TGCAGCGCCCTGACGGCAGGGGCCTACGAGCAGTACTTC. Translated: CSALTAGAYEQYF.

This clone came up once. The chain couples TRBV2 to TRBJ2-7; D uncertain. The CDR3 runs 16 residues. V was shortened by 4 bases and J by 3 bases, with 19 bases between the two germline ends. Germline lookup yields CDR1 SNHLY and CDR2 FYNNEI. The CDR3 region has the DNA TGTGCCAGCAGTGGGTTTTTAGTGGGTGAAAGCTACGAGCAGTACTTC. It translates to CASSGFLVGESYEQYF.

This clone was recorded only once. V gene TRBV21-1 combines with J gene TRBJ2-5; no check of the table's D call, TRBD2, against the DNA was made. TRBV21-1 has pseudogene status. This CDR3 is 12 amino acids long. CDR3 amino acids: CASSNVGETQYF. DNA of the CDR3: TGTGCCAGCAGCAATGTCGGAGAGACCCAGTACTTC.

J is TRBJ2-3 and V is TRBV6-1; D remains ambiguous. Trimming cost V 8 bases and J 2 bases, with 11 bases left between them. Germline values: CDR1 MNHNS, CDR2 SASEGT. This CDR3 region has 13 residues. The CDR3 DNA sequence: TGTGCCAGCGGCAGGTTCCTCACAGATACGCAGTATTTT. Amino acid sequence: CASGRFLTDTQYF.

The chain has TRBV7-8 and TRBJ2-1, with D possibly matching TRBD2 (6 bases). CDR1 is SGHVS and CDR2 is FQNEAQ in the germline V gene. Trimming took 2 bases from V and 2 from J, leaving 10 bases between them. The length of the CDR3 is 15 residues. CDR3 sequence: CASSLRASAYNEQFF. The CDR3, as DNA: TGTGCCAGCAGCTTACGGGCTAGCGCCTACAATGAGCAGTTCTTC.

The chain couples TRBV2 to TRBJ1-1; D remains ambiguous. CDR1 and CDR2 from the germline V gene are SNHLY and FYNNEI. Trimming took 7 bases from V and 4 from J, leaving 22 bases between them. The CDR3 is made up of 16 amino acids. CDR3 amino acids: CASTSSIDTSPTEAFF. DNA for the CDR3: TGTGCCAGCACCTCCAGTATTGACACCAGTCCCACTGAAGCTTTCTTT.

The rearrangement uses TRBV27 and TRBJ1-4, with 8 bases matching TRBD1. This CDR3 region has 16 residues. V dropped 4 bases and J dropped 7; count of bases not matched to a gene: 11. CDR1 and CDR2 from the germline V gene are MNHEY and SMNVEV (reference sequence). CDR3 amino acids: CASSSYRTGSSEKLFF. The CDR3 nucleotides are TGTGCCAGCAGTTCTTACCGGACAGGGTCGAGTGAAAAACTGTTTTTT.

The V call is TRBV29-1, the J call TRBJ1-2; D unclear. The CDR3 is 11 amino acids. CDR1 and CDR2 from the germline V gene are SQVTM and ANQGSEA. V was clipped by 7 bases and J by 2 bases, with 8 bases between them. CDR3: CSARWNYGYTF. The CDR3 DNA follows: TGCAGCGCTCGGTGGAACTATGGCTACACCTTC.

This clone was recorded only once. The genes are TRBV5-1 and TRBJ1-2; 7 bases match TRBD1. After removal of 1 base from V and 6 bases from J, the junction contained 3 bases not matched to a gene. The CDR3 runs 13 residues. In germline, CDR1 is SGHRS, CDR2 YFSETQ. DNA of the CDR3: TGCGCCAGCAGCTTGAGAGGACAGGATGGCTACACCTTC. As protein: CASSLRGQDGYTF.

The chain is built from TRBV5-6 and TRBJ2-7; unclear D gene. The CDR3 is 12 residues long. V was shortened by 0 bases and J by 8 bases, with 9 bases between the two germline ends. The germline V gene has CDR1 SGHDT and CDR2 YYEEEE. DNA for the CDR3: TGTGCCAGCAGCTTGGGGACGGAGAAGCAGTACTTC. Its translation is CASSLGTEKQYF.

The chain links TRBV7-9 to TRBJ2-7; D assignment may be TRBD1 or TRBD2 (5 bases each). Trimming took 9 bases from V and 3 from J, leaving 18 bases between them. The CDR3 loop spans 14 amino acids. From germline, CDR1 is SEHNR and CDR2 FQNEAQ (reference sequence). The DNA for the CDR3 is TGTGCCAGTGCACCCCACGGGGCCTTCTACGAGCAGTACTTC. This translates into CASAPHGAFYEQYF.

The rearrangement uses TRBV7-6 and TRBJ1-3; 7 nucleotides align to TRBD1. Germline V gives CDR1 SGHVS, CDR2 FNYEAQ. Trimming cost V 5 bases and J 2 bases; bases outside gene matches: 6. The CDR3 loop spans 15 amino acids. CDR3 protein: CASSLDRTAGNTIYF. CDR3 nucleotides: TGTGCCAGCAGCCTGGACAGGACAGCTGGAAACACCATATATTTT.